Sequencing of this T cell receptor beta chain was carried out in a study of blood T cell repertoires in COVID-19. The wider study: Both acute and convalescent COVID-19 samples were obtained from the United States, Italy and Spain. The cDNA or gDNA used as material had been derived from T cells, B-cell-depleted T cells, or PBMCs.

Those enrolled in Seattle joined during active infection and were followed longitudinally afterward. Between the trimmed V and J ends, which lost 1 base and 2 bases, there was a span of 9 bases. CDR1 LGHDT and CDR2 YNNKEL come from the germline V gene (reference sequence). The CDR3 has 14 amino acids. Original processing methods: Estimated nucleated cell counts came from reference gene primer amplification. The table came from immunoSEQ multiplex PCR; TCRdb's copy has only in-frame clones and leaves some out. Clone size and V and J calls were adopted from that table, with D and trimming inferred from the DNA. The table lists around 300,000 clones, under 90% of them singletons.

This sequence originates from a woman aged 25-40 years with COVID-19, enrolled during active disease. The chain carries TRBV3-1 (or the pseudogene TRBV3-2) and TRBJ2-7; tentatively, D is TRBD1 (5 bases). Material: peripheral blood. CDR3 residues: CASSQGSGTYEQYF. The DNA for the CDR3 is TGTGCCAGCAGCCAAGGTTCAGGGACCTACGAGCAGTACTTC.